Below are 7 T cell receptor beta chains sequenced from a single sample in a study of blood T cell repertoires in COVID-19. Measured with immunoSEQ multiplex PCR; TCRdb has only the in-frame clones, and not every one. The sample holds approximately 58,000 clones, roughly 90% seen once. Sequencing used peripheral blood. All receptors derive from a woman of 80 years or more with active COVID-19.

In this sample, this clone turned up a few times. The chain links TRBV7-9 to TRBJ1-2; D is perhaps TRBD1 (5 bases). CDR1 is SEHNR, CDR2 FQNEAQ, per germline (reference sequence). The CDR3 has 12 residues. Trimming pared 3 bases from V and 5 bases from J, leaving 7 bases between. The CDR3 here is CASSFGGYGYTF. The DNA of the CDR3 is TGTGCCAGCAGCTTCGGGGGTTATGGCTACACCTTC.

The rearrangement joins TRBV7-2 to TRBJ2-1; a weak D match, TRBD2 (5 bases). Looked up from germline, CDR1 is SGHTA and CDR2 is FQGNSA. The V gene lost 4 bases and the J gene lost 0 bases, with 7 bases spanning the gap. The CDR3 has 14 residues. CDR3 nucleotide sequence: TGTGCCAGCAGCTCGGGGAGCTCCTACAATGAGCAGTTCTTC. Translated: CASSSGSSYNEQFF.

The genes are TRBV5-1 and TRBJ2-3, with a tentative D call TRBD2 (6 bases). Germline CDR1 SGHRS, CDR2 YFSETQ. This CDR3 comprises 15 residues. The V end lost 4 bases, the J end lost 0 bases, and 12 bases lay between the germline ends. DNA for the CDR3: TGCGCCAGCAGCCGGGACTGGCGAAGCACAGATACGCAGTATTTT. This sequence encodes CASSRDWRSTDTQYF.

The V call is TRBV10-2, the J call TRBJ1-3; possibly TRBD1 for D (5 bases). The CDR3 extends over 17 amino acids. Trimming stripped 5 bases from V and 0 bases from J, with 17 bases between. Per germline, CDR1 WSHSY and CDR2 SAAADI. CDR3 nucleotides: TGCGCCAGCAGTCCAGGGTTCGCGGCCGGCTCTGGAAACACCATATATTTT. It codes for CASSPGFAAGSGNTIYF.

This clone was observed a single time. This chain joins TRBV6-5 and TRBJ1-3, with 10 bases aligning to TRBD1. The germline V gene has CDR1 MNHEY and CDR2 SVGAGI. The junction had 4 bases not matched to a gene; V was cut back by 6 bases and J by 2 bases. CDR3 length: 15 residues. The CDR3 bases are TGTGCCAGCAGAAAGACAGGGGGCACTGGAAACACCATATATTTT. It codes for CASRKTGGTGNTIYF.

The chain couples TRBV18 to TRBJ2-3; D is unresolved. The CDR3 covers 13 residues. V lost 3 bases to trimming and J lost 0 bases, with 4 bases between them. Germline V gene sequence: CDR1 KGHSH, CDR2 LQKENI. CDR3 region: CASSPPSTDTQYF. CDR3 DNA: TGTGCCAGCTCACCCCCTAGCACAGATACGCAGTATTTT.

In this sample, this clone turned up once. The rearrangement joins TRBV19 to TRBJ2-3; 7 bases map to TRBD1. V lost 6 bases to trimming and J lost 3 bases; unmatched junction nucleotides: 12. CDR3 length: 16 amino acids. Per the germline V gene, CDR1 is LNHDA and CDR2 is SQIVND (reference sequence). CDR3 loop: CASSPATGYWTDTQYF. In nucleotides, the CDR3 is TGTGCCAGTAGCCCAGCGACAGGGTATTGGACAGATACGCAGTATTTT.